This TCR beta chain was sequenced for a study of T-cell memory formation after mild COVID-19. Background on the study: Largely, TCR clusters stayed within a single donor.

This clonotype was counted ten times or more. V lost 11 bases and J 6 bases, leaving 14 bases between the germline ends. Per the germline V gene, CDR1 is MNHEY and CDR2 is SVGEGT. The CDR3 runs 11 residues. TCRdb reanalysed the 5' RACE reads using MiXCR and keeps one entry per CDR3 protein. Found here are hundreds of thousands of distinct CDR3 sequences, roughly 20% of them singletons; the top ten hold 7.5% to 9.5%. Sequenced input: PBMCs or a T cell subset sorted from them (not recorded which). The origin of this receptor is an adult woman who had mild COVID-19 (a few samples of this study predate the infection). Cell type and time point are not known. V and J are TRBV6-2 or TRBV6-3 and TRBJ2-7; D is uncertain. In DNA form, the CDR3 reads TGTGCCTCGGGCAGGTCACGCGAGCAGTACTTC. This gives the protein CASGRSREQYF.